A selection of T cell receptor beta chains follows, all from one sample in a study of blood T cell repertoires in COVID-19. Sequencing used immunoSEQ multiplex PCR; TCRdb keeps in-frame clones, though not all of them. The table records 280,000 or so clones, around 88% of them present only once. The specimen sequenced was peripheral blood. The receptors originated from a woman aged 25 to 45 who had recovered from COVID-19. Each CDR3 is given with its conserved first and last residue. The D gene is left open where the match is weak. Clone size is given for some rows only: seen once, a few or many times, or a class if the clone is expanded.

d_gene	v_gene	abundance	j_gene	CDR3nt	CDR3aa
TRBD1	TRBV18	-	TRBJ1-2	TGTGCCAGCTCCCACCGATCCGAGGGGGCGCTTAACTATGGCTACACCTTC	CASSHRSEGALNYGYTF
TRBD1	TRBV24-1	-	TRBJ1-4	TGTGCCACCAGTGACCGGGACAGTAATTCGGAAAAACTGTTTTTT	CATSDRDSNSEKLFF
-	TRBV6-5	-	TRBJ2-1	TGTGCCAGCAGTTACGGTCGACTGATGGATGAGCAGTTCTTC	CASSYGRLMDEQFF
TRBD2	TRBV3-1/TRBV3-2	-	TRBJ2-7	TGTGCCAGCAGCCGCGGGGGAGCCTACGAGCAGTACTTC	CASSRGGAYEQYF
TRBD1	TRBV6-5	-	TRBJ1-1	TGTGCCAGCAGAAACAGGGGGTTGGACACTGAAGCTTTCTTT	CASRNRGLDTEAFF
-	TRBV28	-	TRBJ1-1	TGTGCCAGCATATCCGGGGATACTGAAGCTTTCTTT	CASISGDTEAFF
TRBD2	TRBV19	-	TRBJ2-3	TGTGCCAGTACCCAAGGCGGGGGAGGCACAGATACGCAGTATTTT	CASTQGGGGTDTQYF
TRBD1	TRBV10-3	-	TRBJ2-1	TGTGCCATCAGCATGACAGGGGGCGTTCGGAATGAGCAGTTCTTC	CAISMTGGVRNEQFF
TRBD1	TRBV18	few	TRBJ1-4	TGTGCCAGCTCACCGCGGACAGGATCGCGGGCAACTAATGAAAAACTGTTTTTT	CASSPRTGSRATNEKLFF
TRBD2	TRBV3-1/TRBV3-2	-	TRBJ2-5	TGTGCCAGCAGCCCCGTAGCGGGGGGGAGAAAAGAGACCCAGTACTTC	CASSPVAGGRKETQYF
TRBD1	TRBV19	-	TRBJ2-3	TGTGCCAGTAGTAAGGAGGGACAGGGAACAGATACGCAGTATTTT	CASSKEGQGTDTQYF
TRBD2	TRBV7-8	-	TRBJ2-5	TGTGCCAGCAGCTTAGGGTTAAGTAGCGGGGGGTCCGGGGAGACCCAGTACTTC	CASSLGLSSGGSGETQYF
TRBD1	TRBV7-8	-	TRBJ1-5	TGTGCCAGCACCAGCTTAGCTCCCGGACAGGTCAATCAGCCCCAGCATTTT	CASTSLAPGQVNQPQHF
TRBD2	TRBV7-2	-	TRBJ2-3	TGTGCCAGCAGCTTAGGGGGGACTAGCTTGAATACGCAGTATTTT	CASSLGGTSLNTQYF
TRBD2	TRBV28	-	TRBJ2-7	TGTGCCAGCAGTGCTGAGCGGGGCCCTTGGGACGAGCAGTACTTC	CASSAERGPWDEQYF
-	TRBV11-2	-	TRBJ1-2	TGTGCCAGCAGCTCCCTCGCGAGGTTGCGGGATCGCTATGATGGCTACACCTTC	CASSSLARLRDRYDGYTF
-	TRBV4-3	-	TRBJ1-1	TGCGCCAGCAGCCAAGGTCAGGGCGGCGGCACTGAAGCTTTCTTT	CASSQGQGGGTEAFF
-	TRBV6-5	once	TRBJ1-1	TGTGCCAGCAGTTACTATGAGGGTAACACTGAAGCTTTCTTT	CASSYYEGNTEAFF
-	TRBV7-8	-	TRBJ2-2	TGTGCCAGCAGCTTACAGGATAACACCGGGGAGCTGTTTTTT	CASSLQDNTGELFF
-	TRBV7-9	-	TRBJ1-3	TGTGCCAGCAGCTTTCGGGAAGCAGGAAACACCATATATTTT	CASSFREAGNTIYF
-	TRBV5-4	few	TRBJ1-2	TGTGCCAGCAGCTTATCAGGGATATGGAGCTACACCTTC	CASSLSGIWSYTF
-	TRBV5-1	once	TRBJ1-1	TGCGCCAGCAGGGGGGACAACGGGAACACTGAAGCTTTCTTT	CASRGDNGNTEAFF
-	TRBV5-5	once	TRBJ1-1	TGTGCCAGCAGCTTTTCAACCCGGACTGAAGCTTTCTTT	CASSFSTRTEAFF
-	TRBV21-1	-	TRBJ1-2	TGTGCCAGCAGCATATTACACAGTAACTATGGCTACACCTTC	CASSILHSNYGYTF
-	TRBV15	-	TRBJ1-1	TGTGCCACCAGCAGGGTCCACAGGGAAATGAACACTGAAGCTTTCTTT	CATSRVHREMNTEAFF
TRBD1	TRBV7-2	-	TRBJ1-2	TGTGCCAGCAGCGCCAGGGGGCCCGACTATGGCTACACCTTC	CASSARGPDYGYTF
-	TRBV18	-	TRBJ2-7	TGTGCCAGCTCACCAAGTAGTCACGAGCAGTACTTC	CASSPSSHEQYF
-	TRBV7-9	-	TRBJ1-2	TGTGCCAGCAGCTTACTCAACAGGGTCGGGAACTATGGCTACACCTTC	CASSLLNRVGNYGYTF
-	TRBV6-2/TRBV6-3	-	TRBJ2-5	TGTGCCAGCAGCCTCATAGCTGATGAGACCCAGTACTTC	CASSLIADETQYF
-	TRBV27	-	TRBJ2-2	TGTGCCAGCAGTTTCAGGTCCGGGGAGCTGTTTTTT	CASSFRSGELFF
TRBD1	TRBV28	few	TRBJ1-1	TGTGCCAGCAGTGAAGGGGGCGGGGTCACTGAAGCTTTCTTT	CASSEGGGVTEAFF
TRBD2	TRBV10-3	-	TRBJ2-3	TGTGCCATCAGTGAGTCGGCTAGCGGGGGGCTAGATACGCAGTATTTT	CAISESASGGLDTQYF
TRBD1	TRBV2	-	TRBJ1-5	TGTGCCAGCAGTGCACGACAGGGCAGAGGTCAGCCCCAGCATTTT	CASSARQGRGQPQHF
TRBD1	TRBV18	-	TRBJ1-6	TGTGCCAGCTCACCACCAGGGACAGCGATTAATTCACCCCTCCACTTT	CASSPPGTAINSPLHF
TRBD1	TRBV5-1	-	TRBJ1-2	TGCGCCAGCAGCTTGGAACAGGGGTGGAATGGCTACACCTTC	CASSLEQGWNGYTF
-	TRBV4-3	-	TRBJ2-1	TGCGCCAGCAGCCAAGGCAGGGGCTACAATGAGCAGTTCTTC	CASSQGRGYNEQFF
-	TRBV6-1	few	TRBJ2-5	TGTGCCAGCAGTGAAACAGGGATTCAAGAGACCCAGTACTTC	CASSETGIQETQYF
-	TRBV27	once	TRBJ1-5	TGTGCCAGCAGTTTTGGTTTCGGGAATCAGCCCCAGCATTTT	CASSFGFGNQPQHF
TRBD1	TRBV19	-	TRBJ1-1	TGTGCCAGTTCCGAGACAGGGCACACTGAAGCTTTCTTT	CASSETGHTEAFF
TRBD2	TRBV6-5	-	TRBJ2-3	TGTGCCAGCAGTTACACGAGCGGGGGGTCAACGGATACGCAGTATTTT	CASSYTSGGSTDTQYF
-	TRBV19	-	TRBJ2-7	TGTGCCAGTAGTATTCAGGGCACCTACGAGCAGTACTTC	CASSIQGTYEQYF
TRBD1	TRBV7-2	-	TRBJ1-5	TGTGCCAGCAGCCTGTCGGGACAGGGGAATCAGCCCCAGCATTTT	CASSLSGQGNQPQHF
TRBD1	TRBV5-1	-	TRBJ1-1	TGCGCCAGCAGTCAGACAGGGGGTTCCACTGAAGCTTTCTTT	CASSQTGGSTEAFF
-	TRBV7-7	-	TRBJ2-5	TGTGCCAGCAGCTTAGCGCCCAGGGCAGGTCAAGAGACCCAGTACTTC	CASSLAPRAGQETQYF
-	TRBV3-1/TRBV3-2	few	TRBJ1-2	TGTGCCAGCAGCCCCTTCGGGAGGGGTAACTATGGCTACACCTTC	CASSPFGRGNYGYTF
-	TRBV30	-	TRBJ2-1	TGTGCCTGGGCCCGACAGGCCTCGAGGCATGAGCAGTTCTTC	CAWARQASRHEQFF
-	TRBV6-5	-	TRBJ2-5	TGTGCCAGCAGTACGGACAGCTTGTACCAAGAGACCCAGTACTTC	CASSTDSLYQETQYF
-	TRBV2	-	TRBJ1-2	TGTGCCAGCAGTGAGCGGCTTTATGGCTACACCTTC	CASSERLYGYTF
-	TRBV19	-	TRBJ1-5	TGTGCCAGTAACAACAGGATTAGCAATCAGCCCCAGCATTTT	CASNNRISNQPQHF
-	TRBV11-3	-	TRBJ2-1	TGTGCCAGCAGCTTAGGCAGGGCCCACAATGAGCAGTTCTTC	CASSLGRAHNEQFF
-	TRBV2	-	TRBJ2-3	TGTGCCAGCAGTAAGTTTACGGGGAGCACAGATACGCAGTATTTT	CASSKFTGSTDTQYF
TRBD1	TRBV5-6	once	TRBJ2-7	TGTGCCAGCAGCTTGGGTACAGGGGTCTACGAGCAGTACTTC	CASSLGTGVYEQYF